The 4 T cell receptor beta chains below come from one sample, sequenced in a study of T cells in Graves' hyperthyroidism and ophthalmopathy. Using RNA transcripts as the source, TCR beta CDR3 regions were amplified. Carried out on the TCR CDR3, a first-round RT-PCR used the HTBI primer set. Each CDR3 protein is one row after TCRdb ran MiXCR on the multiplex PCR reads. The sample has about 840,000 distinct CDR3 sequences, around 39% seen once. The sequencing input was blood. The origin of the receptors is a man younger than 30 with Graves' hyperthyroidism.

A word on this clonotype: This CDR3 fails to terminate in the conserved phenylalanine or tryptophan, so it likely reflects a read error. V usage is TRBV9 and J usage is TRBJ1-2, with D unclear. The CDR3 is made up of 15 amino acids. Germline lookup yields CDR1 SGDLS and CDR2 YYNGEE. Trimming took 4 bases from V and 4 from J, leaving 17 bases between them. The CDR3 DNA follows: TGTGCCAGCAGCCAACTGGCGGAGACGGTCTATGGCTACACCCTC. This gives the protein CASSQLAETVYGYTL.

In its sample, this clonotype was seen many times. The J gene is TRBJ1-6, the V gene TRBV2; D might be TRBD1 (6 bases). The CDR3 runs to 15 residues. Trimming pared 3 bases from V and 6 bases from J, leaving 12 bases between. Germline V gene sequence: CDR1 SNHLY, CDR2 FYNNEI. The CDR3 region is CASSEGLGANSPLHF. In nucleotides, the CDR3 is TGTGCCAGCAGTGAGGGTCTGGGGGCTAATTCACCCCTCCACTTT.

In this sample, this clonotype turned up many times. The V call is TRBV29-1, the J call TRBJ2-7, with TRBD2 matching 7 bases. Germline-derived CDR1 and CDR2 are SQVTM and ANQGSEA. The CDR3 covers 15 residues. With 3 bases clipped from V and 7 bases from J, the junction kept 15 bases outside the gene matches. CDR3 loop: CSVDASGGTLGEQYF. CDR3 bases: TGCAGCGTTGACGCCTCCGGGGGGACGTTGGGGGAGCAGTACTTC.

This clonotype was counted once. At one end the junction does not follow the germline gene, possibly because of a read error. The gene calls are TRBV25-1 and TRBJ1-4; D is uncertain. Per germline, CDR1 MGHDK and CDR2 SYGVNS. The CDR3 extends over 13 amino acids. The CDR3 is CASSGRANEKLFF. In nucleotides, the CDR3 is TGTGCCAGCTCGGGCCGGGCTAACGAAAAACTGTTTTTT.